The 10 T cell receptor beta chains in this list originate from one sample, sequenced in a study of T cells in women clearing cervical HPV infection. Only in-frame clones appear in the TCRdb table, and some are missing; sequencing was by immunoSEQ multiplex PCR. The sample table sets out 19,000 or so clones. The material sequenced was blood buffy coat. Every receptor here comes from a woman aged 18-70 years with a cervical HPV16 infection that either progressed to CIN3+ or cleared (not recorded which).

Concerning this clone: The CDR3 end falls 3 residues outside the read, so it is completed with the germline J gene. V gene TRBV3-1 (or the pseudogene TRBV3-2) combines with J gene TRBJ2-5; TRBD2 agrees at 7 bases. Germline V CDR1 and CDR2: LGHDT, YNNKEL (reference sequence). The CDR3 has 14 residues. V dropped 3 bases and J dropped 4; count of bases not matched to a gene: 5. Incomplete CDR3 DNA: TGTGCCAGCAGCCAGGGCGGGGGAAGAGAGACC. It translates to CASSQGGGRET. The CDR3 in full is CASSQGGGRETQYF.

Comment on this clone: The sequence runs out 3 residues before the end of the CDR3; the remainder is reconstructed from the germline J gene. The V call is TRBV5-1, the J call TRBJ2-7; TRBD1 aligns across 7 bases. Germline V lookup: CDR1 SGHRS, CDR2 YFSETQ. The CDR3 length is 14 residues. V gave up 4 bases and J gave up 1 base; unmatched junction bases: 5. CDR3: CASSPLTGSYEQYF. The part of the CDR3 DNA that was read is TGCGCCAGCAGCCCCCTGACAGGGTCCTACGAG.

The CDR3 DNA, read in part, is TGTGCCAGTAGTACGATCGCGGGGTCTAATGAAAAA. Translating it yields CASSTIAGSNEK. The whole CDR3 reads CASSTIAGSNEKLFF. This chain links TRBV19 with TRBJ1-4, with D uncertain. The CDR3 end falls 3 residues outside the read, so it is completed with the germline J gene. The CDR3 is made up of 15 amino acids. CDR1 is LNHDA, CDR2 SQIVND, per germline (reference sequence). The V gene lost 4 bases and the J gene lost 3 bases, with 12 bases spanning the gap. Complete variable domain (other parts from reference TRBV19 and TRBJ1-4): DGGITQSPKYLFRKEGQNVTLSCEQNLNHDAMYWYRQDPGQGLRLIYYSQIVNDFQKGDIAEGYSVSREKKESFPLTVTSAQKNPTAFYLCASSTIAGSNEKLFFGSGTQLSVL.

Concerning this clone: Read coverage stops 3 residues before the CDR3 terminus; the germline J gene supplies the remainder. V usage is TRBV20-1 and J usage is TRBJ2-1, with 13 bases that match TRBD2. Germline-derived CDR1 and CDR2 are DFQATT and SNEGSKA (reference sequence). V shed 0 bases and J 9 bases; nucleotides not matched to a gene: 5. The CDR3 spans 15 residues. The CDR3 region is CSARDPRTSGSEQFF. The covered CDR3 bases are TGCAGTGCTAGAGATCCCCGGACTAGCGGGAGTGAG.

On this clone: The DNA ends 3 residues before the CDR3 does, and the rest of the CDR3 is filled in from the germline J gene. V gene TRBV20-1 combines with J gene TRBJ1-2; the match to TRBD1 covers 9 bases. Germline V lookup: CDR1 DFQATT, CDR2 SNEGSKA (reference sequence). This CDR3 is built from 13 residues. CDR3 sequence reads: CSAREQGAWGYTF. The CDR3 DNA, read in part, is TGCAGTGCTAGAGAACAGGGGGCGTGGGGC.

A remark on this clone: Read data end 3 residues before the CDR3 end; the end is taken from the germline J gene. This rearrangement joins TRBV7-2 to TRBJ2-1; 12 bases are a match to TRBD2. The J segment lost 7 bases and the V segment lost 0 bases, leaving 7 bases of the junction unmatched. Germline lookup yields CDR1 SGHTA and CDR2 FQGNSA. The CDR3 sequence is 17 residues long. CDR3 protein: CASSLAPTSGRHNEQFF. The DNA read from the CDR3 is TGTGCCAGCAGCTTAGCGCCGACTAGCGGGAGACATAATGAG.

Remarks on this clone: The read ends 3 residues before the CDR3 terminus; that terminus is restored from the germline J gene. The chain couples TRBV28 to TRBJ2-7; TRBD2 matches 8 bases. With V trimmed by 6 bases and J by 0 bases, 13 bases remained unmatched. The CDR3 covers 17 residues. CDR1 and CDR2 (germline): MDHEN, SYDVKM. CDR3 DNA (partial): TGTGCCAGCAGGAGGGCTAGCGGGCCCGGTAGCTCCTACGAG. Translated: CASRRASGPGSSYE. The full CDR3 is CASRRASGPGSSYEQYF. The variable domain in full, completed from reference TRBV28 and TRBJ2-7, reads DVKVTQSSRYLVKRTGEKVFLECVQDMDHENMFWYRQDPGLGLRLIYFSYDVKMKEKGDIPEGYSVSREKKERFSLILESASTNQTSMYLCASRRASGPGSSYEQYFGPGTRLTVT.

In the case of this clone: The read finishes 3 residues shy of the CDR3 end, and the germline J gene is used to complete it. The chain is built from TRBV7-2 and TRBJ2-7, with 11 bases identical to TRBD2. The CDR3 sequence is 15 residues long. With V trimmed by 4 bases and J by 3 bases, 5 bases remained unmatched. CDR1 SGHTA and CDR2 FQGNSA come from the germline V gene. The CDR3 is CASSSGTSGFYEQYF. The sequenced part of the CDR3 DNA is TGTGCCAGCAGCTCGGGGACTAGCGGATTCTACGAG.

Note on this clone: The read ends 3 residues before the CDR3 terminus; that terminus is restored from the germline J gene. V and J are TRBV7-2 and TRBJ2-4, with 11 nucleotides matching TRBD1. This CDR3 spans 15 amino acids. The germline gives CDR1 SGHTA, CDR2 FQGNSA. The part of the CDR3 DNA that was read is TGTGCCAGCAGCTACGGACAGGGGGCTAACTATGGT. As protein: CASSYGQGANYG. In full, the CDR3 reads CASSYGQGANYGQYF. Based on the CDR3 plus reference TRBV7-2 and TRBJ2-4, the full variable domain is GAGVSQSPSNKVTEKGKDVELRCDPISGHTALYWYRQSLGQGLEFLIYFQGNSAPDKSGLPSDRFSAERTGGSVSTLTIQRTQQEDSAVYLCASSYGQGANYGQYFGAGTRLSVL.

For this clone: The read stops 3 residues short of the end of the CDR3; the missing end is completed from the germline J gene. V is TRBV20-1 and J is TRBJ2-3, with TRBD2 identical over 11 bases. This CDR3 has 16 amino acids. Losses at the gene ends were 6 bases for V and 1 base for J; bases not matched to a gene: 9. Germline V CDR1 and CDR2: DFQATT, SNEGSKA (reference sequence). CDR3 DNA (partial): TGCAGTGCAAGGGGACTAGCGGCTGGGGGCACAGATACG. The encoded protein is CSARGLAAGGTDT. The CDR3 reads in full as CSARGLAAGGTDTQYF.